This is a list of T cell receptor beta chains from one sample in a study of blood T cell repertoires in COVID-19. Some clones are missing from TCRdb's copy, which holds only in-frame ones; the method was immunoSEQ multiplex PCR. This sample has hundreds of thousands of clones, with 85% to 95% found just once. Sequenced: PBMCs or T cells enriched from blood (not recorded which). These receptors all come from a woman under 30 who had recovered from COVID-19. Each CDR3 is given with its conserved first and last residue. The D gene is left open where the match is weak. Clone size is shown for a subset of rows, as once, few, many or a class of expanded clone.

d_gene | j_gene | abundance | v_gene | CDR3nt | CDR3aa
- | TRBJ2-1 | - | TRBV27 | TGTGCCAGCAGTTCCCTAGCCCCCTACAATGAGCAGTTCTTC | CASSSLAPYNEQFF
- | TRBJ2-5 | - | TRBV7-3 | TGTGCCAGCAGCTTAAGCGGGGAGACCCAGTACTTC | CASSLSGETQYF
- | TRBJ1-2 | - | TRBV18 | TGTGCCAGCTCACCATCATCGACAGGCACCTATGGCTACACCTTC | CASSPSSTGTYGYTF
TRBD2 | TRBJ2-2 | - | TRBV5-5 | TGTGCCAGCAGCACGGGACTAGCAGTCGGGGAGCTGTTTTTT | CASSTGLAVGELFF
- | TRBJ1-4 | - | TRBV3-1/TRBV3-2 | TGTGCCAGCAGCCCGACAGAGACTCCTGAAAAACTGTTTTTT | CASSPTETPEKLFF
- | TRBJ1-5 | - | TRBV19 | TGTGCCAGTAGTTCAGCAGGGGCCGGCAATCAGCCCCAGCATTTT | CASSSAGAGNQPQHF
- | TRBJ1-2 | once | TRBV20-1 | TGCAGTGCTAGAGACCTCCCGTCTTTCACCTTC | CSARDLPSFTF
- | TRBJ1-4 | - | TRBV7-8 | TGTGCCAGCAGCTTACAATATAGAGGCAACTATGAAAAACTGTTTTTT | CASSLQYRGNYEKLFF
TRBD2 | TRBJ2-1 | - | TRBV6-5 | TGTGGCTCGGGACTAGGGAATGAGCAGTTCTTC | CGSGLGNEQFF
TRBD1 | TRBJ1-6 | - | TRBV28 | TGTGCCAGCAGTTTATCAAGGACAGGGGTCGTGGGTTCACCCCTCCACTTT | CASSLSRTGVVGSPLHF
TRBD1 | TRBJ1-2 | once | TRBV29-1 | TGCAGCGTTGACCCACCGCCAGGGGGCGCCAGCTATGGCTACACCTTC | CSVDPPPGGASYGYTF
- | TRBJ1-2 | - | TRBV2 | TGTGCCACCCCACCCGGAGGCATCTATGGCTACACCTTC | CATPPGGIYGYTF
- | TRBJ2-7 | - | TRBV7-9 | TGTGCCAGCAGCCCCAACTACGAGCAGTACTTC | CASSPNYEQYF
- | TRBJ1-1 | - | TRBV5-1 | TGCGCCAGCAGCTTGACCAGGGGAATCACTGAAGCTTTCTTT | CASSLTRGITEAFF
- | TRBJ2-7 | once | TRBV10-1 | TGCGCCAGCAGTGAAGGAGCGAGACCAAAACAGTACTTC | CASSEGARPKQYF
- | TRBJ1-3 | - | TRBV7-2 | TGTGCCAGCAGGACCAAACTCGGGGAACCAGGAAACACCATATATTTT | CASRTKLGEPGNTIYF
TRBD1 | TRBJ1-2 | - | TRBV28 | TGTGCCAGCAGTTTACAGGGGGCGCATGGCTACACCTTC | CASSLQGAHGYTF
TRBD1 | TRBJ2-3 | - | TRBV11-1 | TGTGCCAGCAGCTTCACAGGGGTACGGGGCACAGATACGCAGTATTTT | CASSFTGVRGTDTQYF
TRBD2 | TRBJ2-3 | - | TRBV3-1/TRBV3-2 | TGTGCCAGCAGCCAAGAGCGTCTAGCGGTCACAGATACGCAGTATTTT | CASSQERLAVTDTQYF
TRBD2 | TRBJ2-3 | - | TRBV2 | TGTGCCTCCCGGGGGGGTGGTAGAGATACGCAGTATTTT | CASRGGGRDTQYF
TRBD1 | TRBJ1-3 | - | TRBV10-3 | TGTGCCATCAGTGAGCCGGGACAGAGCTCTGGAAACACCATATATTTT | CAISEPGQSSGNTIYF
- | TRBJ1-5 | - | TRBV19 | TGTGCCAGTAGTTCGGGGATGGGTCAGCCCCAGCATTTT | CASSSGMGQPQHF
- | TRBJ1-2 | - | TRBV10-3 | TGTGCCATCAGTGAACGGGATCCCGATGGCTACACCTTC | CAISERDPDGYTF
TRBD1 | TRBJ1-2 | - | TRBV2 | TGTGCCAGCAGCCTAGGACAGGGGGGCTATGGCTACACCTTC | CASSLGQGGYGYTF